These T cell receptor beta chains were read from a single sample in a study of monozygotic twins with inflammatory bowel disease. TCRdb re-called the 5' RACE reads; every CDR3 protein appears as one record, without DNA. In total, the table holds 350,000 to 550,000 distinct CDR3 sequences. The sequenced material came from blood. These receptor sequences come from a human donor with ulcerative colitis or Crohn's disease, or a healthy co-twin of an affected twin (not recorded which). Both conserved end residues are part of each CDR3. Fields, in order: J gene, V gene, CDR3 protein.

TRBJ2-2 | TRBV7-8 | CASIKRNTGELFF
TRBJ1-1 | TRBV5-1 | CASSFVTGGNTEAFF
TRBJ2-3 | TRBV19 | CASSIRGAGSTDTQYF
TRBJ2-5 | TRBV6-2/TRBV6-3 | CASSYTDYQLDQETQYF
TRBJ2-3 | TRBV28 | CASSSPPLRDTQYF
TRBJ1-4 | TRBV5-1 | CASSLAGQLATNEKLFF
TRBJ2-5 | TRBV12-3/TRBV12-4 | CASRTELAGPQETQYF
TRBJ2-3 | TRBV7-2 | CASSLALGRITDTQYF
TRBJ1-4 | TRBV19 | CASSTGGATNEKLFF
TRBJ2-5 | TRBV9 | CASSVEEWAQETQYF